These 27 T cell receptor beta chains were all obtained from the same sample, sequenced in a study of blood T cell repertoires in COVID-19. Measured with immunoSEQ multiplex PCR; TCRdb has only the in-frame clones, and not every one. The table lists fewer than 250,000 clones, roughly nine tenths of them singletons, with 0.75% to 0.9% in the top ten. Specimen: peripheral blood. These receptors all stem from a woman in her seventies with acute or convalescent COVID-19.

This clone was recorded only once. In DNA, the CDR3 is TGTGCCATCAGTGAAGGGACTAGCGGCAAAAACATTCAGTACTTC. This encodes CAISEGTSGKNIQYF. The chain couples TRBV10-3 to TRBJ2-4; 11 bases match TRBD2. V lost 3 bases to trimming and J lost 3 bases; unmatched junction nucleotides: 1. The germline V gene has CDR1 ENHRY and CDR2 SYGVKD. The CDR3 consists of 15 residues.

The J gene is TRBJ1-1, the V gene TRBV27, with a tentative D call TRBD1 (6 bases). Trimming pared 5 bases from V and 4 bases from J, leaving 14 bases between. The CDR3 is 14 residues long. Germline V gene sequence: CDR1 MNHEY, CDR2 SMNVEV (reference sequence). The CDR3 DNA reads TGTGCCAGCAGTCCTTGGGGGGGCAGCACTGAAGCTTTCTTT. Its translation: CASSPWGGSTEAFF.

For the CDR3, the DNA is TGTGCCAGCAGCGGGACAGGGGGCTCTGGGGCCAACGTCCTGACTTTC. It encodes CASSGTGGSGANVLTF. This sequence joins TRBV3-1 (or the pseudogene TRBV3-2) and TRBJ2-6; TRBD1 agrees at 11 bases. J was trimmed by 0 bases and V by 5 bases; bases with no gene match: 0. The CDR3 is 16 amino acids. CDR1 is LGHDT, CDR2 YNNKEL, per germline (reference sequence).

The chain recombines TRBV11-2 with TRBJ2-1; 10 nucleotides agree with TRBD2. This CDR3 comprises 15 residues. V lost 5 bases and J lost 6; bases outside the gene matches: 7. Germline values: CDR1 SGHAT, CDR2 FQNNGV. The DNA for the CDR3 is TGTGCCAGCAGCCCCCGGCTAGCGGGGGCCAATGAGCAGTTCTTC. This codes for CASSPRLAGANEQFF. Full variable domain (remainder filled in from reference TRBV11-2 and TRBJ2-1): EAGVAQSPRYKIIEKRQSVAFWCNPISGHATLYWYQQILGQGPKLLIQFQNNGVVDDSQLPKDRFSAERLKGVDSTLKIQPAKLEDSAVYLCASSPRLAGANEQFFGPGTRLTVL.

The chain carries TRBV4-3 and TRBJ2-7; TRBD2 is a possible D gene (6 bases). Between the trimmed V and J ends, which lost 1 base and 7 bases, there was a span of 14 bases. This CDR3 is 14 amino acids long. Per the germline V gene, CDR1 is LGHNA and CDR2 is YSLEER. CDR3 protein: CASSQAGGAGEQYF. The CDR3 coding sequence is TGCGCCAGCAGCCAAGCTGGAGGGGCGGGGGAGCAGTACTTC.

This chain connects TRBV29-1 to TRBJ1-2; D gene unclear. CDR3 length: 13 amino acids. The V gene's germline CDR1 is SQVTM and CDR2 ANQGSEA. The germline V and J ends were trimmed by 2 bases and 4 bases, with 11 bases remaining between them. For the CDR3, the DNA is TGCAGCGTTGAAAGCCTTCTCCGCTATGGCTACACCTTC. Translating it yields CSVESLLRYGYTF. Combining the CDR3 with reference TRBV29-1 and TRBJ1-2 gives the whole variable domain SAVISQKPSRDICQRGTSLTIQCQVDSQVTMMFWYRQQPGQSLTLIATANQGSEATYESGFVIDKFPISRPNLTFSTLTVSNMSPEDSSIYLCSVESLLRYGYTFGSGTRLTVV.

The J gene is TRBJ1-1, the V gene TRBV6-5; the match to TRBD1 covers 8 bases. The CDR3 has 14 amino acids. The germline V gene encodes CDR1 MNHEY and CDR2 SVGAGI. Germline trimming cut 5 bases from V and 4 bases from J; bases unmatched to any gene: 6. CDR3 loop: CASSTQGGGTEAFF. In DNA form, the CDR3 reads TGTGCCAGCAGTACACAGGGGGGTGGCACTGAAGCTTTCTTT.

This sequence joins TRBV2 and TRBJ1-1; 7 bases match TRBD1. The J segment lost 5 bases and the V segment lost 5 bases, leaving 5 bases of the junction unmatched. The germline gives CDR1 SNHLY, CDR2 FYNNEI. The CDR3 runs 13 residues. CDR3 sequence reads: CASSLQGVTEAFF. The CDR3 DNA reads TGTGCCAGCAGTCTCCAGGGGGTGACTGAAGCTTTCTTT. The whole variable domain, remainder taken from reference TRBV2 and TRBJ1-1, is EPEVTQTPSHQVTQMGQEVILRCVPISNHLYFYWYRQILGQKVEFLVSFYNNEISEKSEIFDDQFSVERPDGSNFTLKIRSTKLEDSAMYFCASSLQGVTEAFFGQGTRLTVV.

V and J are TRBV7-2 and TRBJ2-5; D uncertain. The CDR3 loop spans 13 amino acids. Trimming took 2 bases from V and 4 from J, leaving 8 bases between them. Germline CDR1 reads SGHTA; CDR2 reads FQGNSA. The CDR3 sequence: CASSLSATETQYF. DNA for the CDR3: TGTGCCAGCAGCTTAAGCGCCACAGAGACCCAGTACTTC. Full variable domain (outside the CDR3, taken from reference TRBV7-2 and TRBJ2-5): GAGVSQSPSNKVTEKGKDVELRCDPISGHTALYWYRQSLGQGLEFLIYFQGNSAPDKSGLPSDRFSAERTGGSVSTLTIQRTQQEDSAVYLCASSLSATETQYFGPGTRLLVL.

V and J are TRBV7-2 and TRBJ2-3; 9 nucleotides match TRBD1. This CDR3 comprises 16 residues. Per germline, CDR1 SGHTA and CDR2 FQGNSA. V lost 5 bases and J lost 2; bases outside the gene matches: 8. The CDR3 nucleotides are TGTGCCAGCAGCAAACGAGGGACAGGGAACACAGATACGCAGTATTTT. This gives the protein CASSKRGTGNTDTQYF.

This rearrangement joins TRBV5-1 to TRBJ2-5; D is undetermined. The germline V and J ends were trimmed by 2 bases and 5 bases, with 10 bases remaining between them. Germline V gives CDR1 SGHRS, CDR2 YFSETQ. The length of the CDR3 is 13 residues. The CDR3 DNA follows: TGCGCCAGCAGCTTAGTCATCCGGGAGACCCAGTACTTC. Encoded protein: CASSLVIRETQYF.

This sequence joins TRBV18 and TRBJ2-1; TRBD2 agrees at 12 bases. This CDR3 has 15 amino acids. V was clipped by 3 bases and J by 7 bases; unmatched bases: 4. The germline V gene has CDR1 KGHSH and CDR2 LQKENI. In nucleotides, the CDR3 is TGTGCCAGCTCACCCGGACTAGCGGGGAAGAATGAGCAGTTCTTC. Translation gives CASSPGLAGKNEQFF.

In the case of this clone: Other DNA sequences in this specimen translate into the identical CDR3. This chain links TRBV27 with TRBJ1-2, with D perhaps matching TRBD1 (6 bases). Germline V gene sequence: CDR1 MNHEY, CDR2 SMNVEV (reference sequence). The CDR3 is 14 amino acids. Trimming cost V 0 bases and J 8 bases, with 13 bases left between them. The CDR3 sequence: CASSLSGGRGGYTF. CDR3 DNA: TGTGCCAGCAGTTTATCGGGGGGGCGTGGGGGCTACACCTTC.

The chain is built from TRBV2 and TRBJ1-2; 7 nucleotides agree with TRBD1. With 3 bases clipped from V and 2 bases from J, the junction kept 0 bases outside the gene matches. This CDR3 is 13 amino acids long. Germline CDR1 and CDR2: SNHLY and FYNNEI. CDR3 in DNA: TGTGCCAGCAGTGACAGGGGGAACTATGGCTACACCTTC. It yields the protein CASSDRGNYGYTF.

This clone was observed a handful of times. The chain carries TRBV6-5 and TRBJ1-1; D call uncertain. The germline V gene encodes CDR1 MNHEY and CDR2 SVGAGI. Trimming removed 5 bases at V and 0 bases at J, with 10 bases between. This CDR3 comprises 14 residues. The CDR3 nucleotides read TGTGCCAGCAGTACTGGGCTAATGAACACTGAAGCTTTCTTT. It translates to CASSTGLMNTEAFF.

The V and J genes are TRBV20-1 and TRBJ2-1; maybe TRBD2 (6 bases). The CDR3 runs to 15 residues. V lost 3 bases and J 0 bases, leaving 12 bases between the germline ends. Germline CDR1 is DFQATT and CDR2 is SNEGSKA (reference sequence). CDR3 DNA sequence: TGCAGTGCTAGTGGGGCGGGGAGCTCCTACAATGAGCAGTTCTTC. Protein product: CSASGAGSSYNEQFF.

As concerns this clone: The sample carries other DNA sequences with the same CDR3. The genes are TRBV28 and TRBJ2-1; D uncertain. The germline V gene has CDR1 MDHEN and CDR2 SYDVKM. The CDR3 is made up of 11 amino acids. The ends were cut back, 2 bases at V and 6 bases at J, with 2 bases in the middle. The CDR3 DNA follows: TGTGCCAGCAGTTTACGCAATGAGCAGTTCTTC. Translation: CASSLRNEQFF.

The CDR3 protein is CASSPTGGAGETF. The CDR3 region has the DNA TGTGCCAGCAGCCCCACAGGGGGCGCCGGGGAGACCTTC. The V gene is TRBV5-5, the J gene TRBJ1-2; 9 nucleotides line up with TRBD1. V lost 4 bases to trimming and J lost 14 bases; unmatched junction nucleotides: 12. The CDR3 loop spans 13 amino acids. Germline V gene lookup returns CDR1 SGHKS and CDR2 YYEKEE (reference sequence). Together with reference TRBV5-5 and TRBJ1-2, the CDR3 gives the full variable domain: DAGVTQSPTHLIKTRGQQVTLRCSPISGHKSVSWYQQVLGQGPQFIFQYYEKEERGRGNFPDRFSARQFPNYSSELNVNALLLGDSALYLCASSPTGGAGETFGSGTRLTVV.

The chain carries TRBV29-1 and TRBJ1-3; D call uncertain. CDR1 and CDR2 (germline): SQVTM, ANQGSEA. The length of the CDR3 is 13 residues. Between the trimmed V and J ends, which lost 4 bases and 4 bases, there was a span of 11 bases. Here the CDR3 reads CSVAEGPGNTIYF. The CDR3 DNA reads as TGCAGCGTTGCGGAGGGCCCGGGAAACACCATATATTTT.

This chain links TRBV6-1 with TRBJ2-3; the match to TRBD1 covers 9 bases. This CDR3 is built from 16 residues. Trimming at V came to 4 bases and at J to 6 bases, leaving 11 bases not matched to a gene. From germline, CDR1 is MNHNS and CDR2 SASEGT. The CDR3 nucleotides read TGTGCCAGCAGTGGTGGGGGACAGGGTTCGTCTGATACGCAGTATTTT. It is translated as CASSGGGQGSSDTQYF.

The genes are TRBV5-1 and TRBJ1-1; D is unresolved. V was clipped by 2 bases and J by 0 bases, with 20 bases between them. CDR1 and CDR2 from the germline V gene are SGHRS and YFSETQ. The CDR3 is made up of 18 amino acids. Here the CDR3 DNA reads TGCGCCAGCAGCTTCCTTCGTGGCGGCAGACCGATGAACACTGAAGCTTTCTTT. Protein product: CASSFLRGGRPMNTEAFF.

The gene calls are TRBV24-1 and TRBJ2-1, with 10 positions matching TRBD1. The CDR3 is 17 amino acids. V was clipped by 3 bases and J by 4 bases; unmatched bases: 8. Germline loops: CDR1 KGHDR, CDR2 SFDVKD. The CDR3 DNA follows: TGTGCCACCAGTGATCCGGATCCGGGACAGGGGTACAATGAGCAGTTCTTC. Translation: CATSDPDPGQGYNEQFF.

V is TRBV29-1 and J is TRBJ2-1, with 12 nucleotides matching TRBD2. V dropped 4 bases and J dropped 7; count of bases not matched to a gene: 5. Germline V CDR1 and CDR2: SQVTM, ANQGSEA. This CDR3 contains 14 residues. The CDR3 region is CSVVGLAGQNEQFF. CDR3 DNA sequence: TGCAGCGTTGTGGGACTAGCGGGTCAGAATGAGCAGTTCTTC.

The chain recombines TRBV6-2 or TRBV6-3 with TRBJ2-5; TRBD2 matches at 7 bases. The CDR3 runs 16 residues. Trimming took 5 bases from V and 1 from J; bases not matched to a gene: 10. The germline V gene has CDR1 MNHEY and CDR2 SVGEGT. This chain's CDR3 is CASSPAGVPTQETQYF. CDR3 DNA sequence: TGTGCCAGCAGTCCCGCGGGGGTTCCAACCCAAGAGACCCAGTACTTC.

The chain links TRBV3-1 (or the pseudogene TRBV3-2) to TRBJ1-2; the match to TRBD1 covers 11 bases. Germline CDR1 reads LGHDT; CDR2 reads YNNKEL (reference sequence). The CDR3 is 15 residues long. The V gene end was trimmed by 2 bases and the J gene end by 6 bases; junction bases not matched to a gene: 5. DNA for the CDR3: TGTGCCAGCAGCCAATGGGTGGACAGGGGGCATGGCTACACCTTC. It is translated as CASSQWVDRGHGYTF.

The chain carries TRBV11-2 and TRBJ2-1, with D perhaps TRBD1 (7 bases). This CDR3 has 14 amino acids. Germline assignment: CDR1 SGHAT and CDR2 FQNNGV. The V gene lost 1 base and the J gene lost 9 bases, with 13 bases spanning the gap. CDR3 sequence (DNA): TGTGCCAGCAGCTTAGTAGGGCGGGACAGTGAGCAGTTCTTC. It encodes CASSLVGRDSEQFF.

CDR3 region: CASSLQGTSGELFF. Written as DNA, the CDR3 is TGTGCCAGCAGCTTGCAGGGAACCTCCGGGGAGCTGTTTTTT. V gene TRBV5-4 combines with J gene TRBJ2-2; perhaps TRBD1 as D (5 bases). The CDR3 consists of 14 residues. The V gene's germline CDR1 is SGHNT and CDR2 YYREEE (reference sequence). Trimming removed 1 base from V and 6 bases from J, with 10 bases in between.